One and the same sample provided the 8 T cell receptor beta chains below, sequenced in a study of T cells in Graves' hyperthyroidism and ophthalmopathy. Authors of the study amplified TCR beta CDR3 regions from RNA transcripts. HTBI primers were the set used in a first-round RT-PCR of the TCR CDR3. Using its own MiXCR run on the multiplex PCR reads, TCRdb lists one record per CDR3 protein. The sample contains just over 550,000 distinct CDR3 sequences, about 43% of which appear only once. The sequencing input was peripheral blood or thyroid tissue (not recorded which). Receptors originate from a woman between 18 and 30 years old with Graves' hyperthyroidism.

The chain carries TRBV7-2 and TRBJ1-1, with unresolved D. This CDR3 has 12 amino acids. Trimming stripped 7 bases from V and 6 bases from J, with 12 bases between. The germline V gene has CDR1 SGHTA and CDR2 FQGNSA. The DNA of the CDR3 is TGTGCCAGCACCTTTTATGGGGCTGAAGCTTTCTTT. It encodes CASTFYGAEAFF.

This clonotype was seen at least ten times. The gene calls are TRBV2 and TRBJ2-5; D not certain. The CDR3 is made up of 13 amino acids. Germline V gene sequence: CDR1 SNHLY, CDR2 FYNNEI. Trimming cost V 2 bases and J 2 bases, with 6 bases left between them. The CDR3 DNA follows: TGTGCCAGCAGTGAACAGATACAAGAGACCCAGTACTTC. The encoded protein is CASSEQIQETQYF.

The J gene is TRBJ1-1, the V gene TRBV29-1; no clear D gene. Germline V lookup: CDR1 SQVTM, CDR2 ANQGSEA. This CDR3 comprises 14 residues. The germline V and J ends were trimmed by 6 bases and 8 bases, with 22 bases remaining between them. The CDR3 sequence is CSVSGLAGFFEAFF. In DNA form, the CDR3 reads TGCAGCGTGAGTGGGCTAGCGGGATTTTTCGAAGCTTTCTTT.

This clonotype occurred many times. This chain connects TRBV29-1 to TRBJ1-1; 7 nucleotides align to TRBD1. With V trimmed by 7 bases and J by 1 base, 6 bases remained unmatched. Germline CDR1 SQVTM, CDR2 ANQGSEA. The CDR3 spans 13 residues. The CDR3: CSDGTGENTEAFF. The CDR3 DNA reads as TGCAGCGATGGAACAGGGGAGAACACTGAAGCTTTCTTT.

DNA of the CDR3: TGTGCCAGCAGCCACCCAGAGCGGGAGTTGGCGTACGAGCAGTACTTC. It is translated as CASSHPERELAYEQYF. The chain is built from TRBV7-8 and TRBJ2-7; TRBD2 agrees at 8 bases. The CDR3 loop spans 16 amino acids. Germline V gene lookup returns CDR1 SGHVS and CDR2 FQNEAQ. V shed 5 bases, J shed 4 bases, and the junction held 13 bases outside the gene matches.

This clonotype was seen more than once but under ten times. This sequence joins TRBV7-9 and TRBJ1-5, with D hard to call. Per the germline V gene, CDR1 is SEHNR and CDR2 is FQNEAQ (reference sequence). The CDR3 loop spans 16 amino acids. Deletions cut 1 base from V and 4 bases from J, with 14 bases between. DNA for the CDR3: TGTGCCAGCAGCTTAGGGACGGGCAATGGTAATCAGCCCCAGCATTTT. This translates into CASSLGTGNGNQPQHF.

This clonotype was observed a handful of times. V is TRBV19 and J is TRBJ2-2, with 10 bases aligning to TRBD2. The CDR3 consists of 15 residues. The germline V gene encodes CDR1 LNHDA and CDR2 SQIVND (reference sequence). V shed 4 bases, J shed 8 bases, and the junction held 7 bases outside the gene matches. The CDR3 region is CASSTGLAMSGELFF. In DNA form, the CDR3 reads TGTGCCAGTAGTACGGGACTAGCGATGTCAGGGGAGCTGTTTTTT.

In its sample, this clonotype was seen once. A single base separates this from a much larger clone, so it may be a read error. In nucleotides, the CDR3 is TGCAGCGTAAGAGCGGGGGGGCACACTGAAGCTTTCTTT. Encoded protein: CSVRAGGHTEAFF. The V and J genes are TRBV29-1 and TRBJ1-1; TRBD1 is a possible D gene (6 bases). This CDR3 has 13 amino acids. V gave up 6 bases and J gave up 3 bases, with 14 bases separating them. Germline CDR1 and CDR2: SQVTM and ANQGSEA. Full variable domain (outside the CDR3, taken from reference TRBV29-1 and TRBJ1-1): SAVISQKPSRDICQRGTSLTIQCQVDSQVTMMFWYRQQPGQSLTLIATANQGSEATYESGFVIDKFPISRPNLTFSTLTVSNMSPEDSSIYLCSVRAGGHTEAFFGQGTRLTVV.